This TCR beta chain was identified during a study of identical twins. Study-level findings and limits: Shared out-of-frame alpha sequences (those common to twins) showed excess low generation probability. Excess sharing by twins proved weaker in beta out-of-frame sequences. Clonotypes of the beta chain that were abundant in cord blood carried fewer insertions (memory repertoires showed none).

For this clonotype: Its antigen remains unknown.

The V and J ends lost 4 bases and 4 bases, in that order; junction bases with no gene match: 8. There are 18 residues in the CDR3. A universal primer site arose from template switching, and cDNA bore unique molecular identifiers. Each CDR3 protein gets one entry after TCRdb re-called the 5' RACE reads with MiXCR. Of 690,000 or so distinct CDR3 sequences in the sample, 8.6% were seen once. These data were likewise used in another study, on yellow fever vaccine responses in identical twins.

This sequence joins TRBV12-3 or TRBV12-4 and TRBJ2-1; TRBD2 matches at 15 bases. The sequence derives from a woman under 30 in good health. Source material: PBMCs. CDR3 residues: CASSSRTSGRETYNEQFF. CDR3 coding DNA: TGTGCCAGCAGTTCTCGGACTAGCGGGAGGGAAACTTACAATGAGCAGTTCTTC.